This entry is about one T cell receptor (beta chain). Its antigen is not yet known. No much larger clone is present one base from it, and per-base qualities are unavailable. The germline V gene yields MNHEY for CDR1 and SVGAGI for CDR2. The V and J ends are trimmed by 6 bases and 7 bases, leaving 11 bases between them. Including the terminal cysteine and phenylalanine, the CDR3 comprises 12 residues. Only CDR3 DNA remains: 36 bases, in frame from the first base. PBMCs were isolated by Ficoll-Paque density gradient centrifugation. Instrument on record: Illumina NovaSeq 6000. TCRalpha and TCRbeta cDNA libraries were built by 5'RACE with constant-segment primers, adding sample barcodes and unique molecular identifiers. RNA was extracted from every sample with Trizol reagent. Amplification of the libraries took two PCR steps, and the second step added a second sample barcode plus Illumina TruSeq adapters. Libraries were sequenced on an Illumina NovaSeq with 2 x 150 bp paired-end reads. Turning to the authors' computational methods: The reads were demultiplexed and collapsed into UMI-guided consensus sequences using migec v1.2.7. Using mixcr v2.1.11, UMI consensuses were aligned to TRA and TRB V and J templates and then assembled into clonotypes. A clonotype was counted as expanded or contracted only when both edgeR and NoisET called the clonotype significant, with the noise models trained on biological replicates. For edgeR calls, the cutoffs were a false discovery rate-adjusted p below 0.01 and a log2 fold-change threshold of 1. PCA with hierarchical clustering of max-normalized trajectories of the 1000 most abundant clonotypes was used as exploratory dynamics analysis. Separately sequenced CD4+ and CD8+ repertoires were used to assign a CD4 or CD8 phenotype to each responding clone. TCRdb reprocessing: public reads trimmed at Q25 with fastp, clones called with MiXCR, in-frame beta chains kept. Each record represents a unique CDR3 protein, reported with the most common genes and DNA among its rows. These V and J calls are TCRdb output, not the study's own analysis. In all, the sample holds under 350,000 distinct CDR3 sequences, and 15% to 20% of those were seen once. Roughly 22% of the sample goes to the ten largest clones.

This entry belongs to a study of T-cell memory formation after mild COVID-19 (dated by TCRdb to the early 2020s). Describing the broader study: TCR sequence clusters from the two donors were largely donor specific. Longitudinal TCRalpha and TCRbeta repertoire sequencing tracked T-cell clones expanding and contracting after mild COVID-19 in two donors. Two young, previously healthy adult volunteers made up the cohort, one male and one female. Study-wide conclusions, independent of this receptor: Contracting CD4+ clones were located mainly in the CM and EM memory subsets, whereas CD8+ clones were found to be enriched in EMRA. The detection of some responding clones in pre-infection memory suggests that pre-existing cross-reactive memory T cells joined the SARS-CoV-2 response. The study covered only two mild cases, and larger cohorts including severe cases with pre-infection samples were considered necessary. Clones that contracted from day 15 to 85 showed balanced CD4/CD8 phenotypes, whereas a second wave of clones that expanded from day 15 to 37 leaned towards CD4+. SARS-CoV-2 specificity of the second-wave clones peaking on day 37 was not confirmed.

The sample was PBMCs or a T cell subset sorted from them (not recorded which). This receptor was obtained from a man aged 18-30 years who had mild COVID-19 (a few samples of this study predate the infection). The sample titles of this study are shuffled in the database, so cell type and time point are left out; the donor was told from shared clones. The chain employs TRBV6-5 and TRBJ2-3; there is no confident call for the D gene. The CDR3 reads as follows: CASSADLYTQYF. Read as DNA, the sequence is TGTGCCAGCAGCGCTGACTTGTATACGCAGTATTTT.